This entry lists 6 T cell receptor beta chains sequenced from one sample in a study of T cell responses to AZD1222 COVID-19 vaccine. Clones were read by immunoSEQ multiplex PCR, and TCRdb kept only the in-frame ones, dropping some. The data show about 100,000 clones, more than 70% seen once. Sequenced material: peripheral blood, taken on day 0 of AZD1222 vaccination. These receptors were taken from an adult in good health.

V and J are TRBV5-6 and TRBJ2-3, with TRBD2 matching over 11 bases. J lost 9 bases, V lost 0 bases, and 6 bases had no gene match. This CDR3 comprises 15 residues. Per the germline V gene, CDR1 is SGHDT and CDR2 is YYEEEE. The CDR3 reads CASSLDSSGRLTQYF. In nucleotides, the CDR3 is TGTGCCAGCAGCTTGGACTCTAGCGGGAGGTTGACGCAGTATTTT.

This clone was counted between two and nine times. The chain couples TRBV7-9 to TRBJ1-2, with D uncertain. Deletions cut 5 bases from V and 4 bases from J, with 11 bases between. Germline CDR1 and CDR2: SEHNR and FQNEAQ (reference sequence). The CDR3 consists of 13 residues. Written as DNA, the CDR3 is TGTGCCAGCAGCGCGACGGCCCTCTATGGCTACACCTTC. Encoded protein: CASSATALYGYTF. The whole variable domain, filled in from reference TRBV7-9 and TRBJ1-2, reads DTGVSQNPRHKITKRGQNVTFRCDPISEHNRLYWYRQTLGQGPEFLTYFQNEAQLEKSRLLSDRFSAERPKGSFSTLEIQRTEQGDSAMYLCASSATALYGYTFGSGTRLTVV.

The CDR3 reads CATSPGRANEQFF. DNA of the CDR3: TGTGCCACCTCGCCCGGGAGGGCGAATGAGCAGTTCTTC. The rearrangement links TRBV24-1 to TRBJ2-1; 8 bases map to TRBD2. Looked up from germline, CDR1 is KGHDR and CDR2 is SFDVKD. V lost 9 bases, J lost 7 bases, and 7 bases stayed unmatched. The CDR3 consists of 13 residues.

The CDR3 DNA sequence: TGTGCCAGCAGCCCCCCGCCGGGCACTGAAGCTTTCTTT. Its protein is CASSPPPGTEAFF. J is TRBJ1-1 and V is TRBV28; D ambiguous. CDR3 size: 13 residues. CDR1 is MDHEN and CDR2 is SYDVKM in the germline V gene. With 6 bases removed from V and 4 bases from J, the gap between germline ends came to 12 bases. Supplemented by reference TRBV28 and TRBJ1-1, the full variable domain reads DVKVTQSSRYLVKRTGEKVFLECVQDMDHENMFWYRQDPGLGLRLIYFSYDVKMKEKGDIPEGYSVSREKKERFSLILESASTNQTSMYLCASSPPPGTEAFFGQGTRLTVV.

The chain couples TRBV19 to TRBJ2-5; unclear D gene. Germline V gene sequence: CDR1 LNHDA, CDR2 SQIVND (reference sequence). The CDR3 consists of 12 residues. Trimming pared 3 bases from V and 5 bases from J, leaving 7 bases between. The CDR3 DNA reads as TGTGCCAGTAGTATCTCCAGCGAGACCCAGTACTTC. Translated, it gives CASSISSETQYF. The complete variable domain, with remaining parts taken from reference TRBV19 and TRBJ2-5, reads DGGITQSPKYLFRKEGQNVTLSCEQNLNHDAMYWYRQDPGQGLRLIYYSQIVNDFQKGDIAEGYSVSREKKESFPLTVTSAQKNPTAFYLCASSISSETQYFGPGTRLLVL.

V usage is TRBV10-3 and J usage is TRBJ2-7; TRBD2 is a possible D gene (7 bases). V gave up 0 bases and J gave up 6 bases, with 21 bases separating them. The CDR3 loop spans 17 amino acids. In germline, CDR1 is ENHRY, CDR2 SYGVKD. DNA of the CDR3: TGTGCCATCAGTGAGTCTCGGGGGGTAGGGGGGTTAATCGAGCAGTACTTC. It specifies CAISESRGVGGLIEQYF.